This passage covers 5 T cell receptor beta chains from one sample sequenced in a study of shared clonotypes between healthy human individuals. Libraries were prepared by immunoSEQ multiplex PCR; TCRdb keeps only in-frame clonotypes and omits some of them. Of 2 million to 2.5 million clones listed, nearly 97% are singletons. The sequencing sample was made of naive CD4+ T cells sorted from blood. Subset indicated: CD45RA+ positively selected. The receptor set was obtained from a man between 18 and 35 years old in good health.

To note about this clone: The same CDR3 arises from other DNA sequences in this sample as well. The chain uses TRBV7-9 and TRBJ2-3; a weak D match, TRBD2 (7 bases). The CDR3 runs 15 residues. Trimming left V 1 base short and J 2 bases short, with 10 bases between. Germline V gives CDR1 SEHNR, CDR2 FQNEAQ (reference sequence). CDR3 protein: CASSLVRGATDTQYF. In nucleotides, the CDR3 is TGTGCCAGCAGCTTAGTTCGGGGGGCCACAGATACGCAGTATTTT.

The chain is built from TRBV25-1 and TRBJ1-2, with D possibly matching TRBD1 (5 bases). The CDR3 runs to 13 residues. Trimming took 4 bases from V and 7 from J, leaving 13 bases between them. In germline, CDR1 is MGHDK, CDR2 SYGVNS. CDR3 residues: CASSGPRVSGYTF. CDR3 bases: TGTGCCAGCAGTGGCCCCAGGGTCTCTGGCTACACCTTC.

J is TRBJ1-2 and V is TRBV18, with D uncertain. V was shortened by 9 bases and J by 7 bases, with 18 bases between the two germline ends. CDR1 KGHSH and CDR2 LQKENI come from the germline V gene. CDR3 size: 13 residues. DNA of the CDR3: TGTGCCAGTTGCCCGGACCTCCTAAGTGGCTACACCTTC. It specifies CASCPDLLSGYTF.

The chain uses TRBV4-2 and TRBJ1-5, with D possibly TRBD1 on 5 matching bases. CDR3 length: 16 residues. In germline, CDR1 is LGHNA, CDR2 YNFKEQ. The ends were cut back, 0 bases at V and 6 bases at J, with 15 bases in the middle. CDR3 sequence reads: CASSQDLAGTGQPQHF. CDR3 in DNA: TGTGCCAGCAGCCAAGATCTGGCAGGGACGGGTCAGCCCCAGCATTTT.

V and J are TRBV11-2 and TRBJ2-1; possibly TRBD2 for D (5 bases). CDR1 and CDR2 (germline): SGHAT, FQNNGV. This CDR3 has 17 residues. V lost 1 base, J lost 8 bases, and 21 bases lay in between. The DNA for the CDR3 is TGTGCCAGCAGCTTAGTAATACTAGGAAGTGAAGGTTATGAGCAGTTCTTC. Translated, it gives CASSLVILGSEGYEQFF. Together with reference TRBV11-2 and TRBJ2-1, the CDR3 gives the full variable domain: EAGVAQSPRYKIIEKRQSVAFWCNPISGHATLYWYQQILGQGPKLLIQFQNNGVVDDSQLPKDRFSAERLKGVDSTLKIQPAKLEDSAVYLCASSLVILGSEGYEQFFGPGTRLTVL.